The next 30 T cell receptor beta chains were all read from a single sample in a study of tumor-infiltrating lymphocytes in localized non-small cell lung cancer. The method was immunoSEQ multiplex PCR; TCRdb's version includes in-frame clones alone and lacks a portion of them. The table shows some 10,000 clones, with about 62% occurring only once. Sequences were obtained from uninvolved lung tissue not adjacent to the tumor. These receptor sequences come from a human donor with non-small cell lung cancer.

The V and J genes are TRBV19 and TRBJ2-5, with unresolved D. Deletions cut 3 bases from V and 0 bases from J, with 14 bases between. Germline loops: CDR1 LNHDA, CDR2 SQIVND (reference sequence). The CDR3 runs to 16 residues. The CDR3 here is CASSIGDTLYQETQYF. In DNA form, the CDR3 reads TGTGCCAGTAGTATTGGAGACACATTGTACCAAGAGACCCAGTACTTC.

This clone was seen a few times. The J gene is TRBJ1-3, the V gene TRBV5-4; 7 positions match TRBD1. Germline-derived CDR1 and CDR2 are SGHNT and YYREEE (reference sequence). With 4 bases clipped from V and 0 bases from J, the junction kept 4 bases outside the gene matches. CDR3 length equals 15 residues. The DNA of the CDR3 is TGTGCCAGCAGCCCGGACAGGTACTCTGGAAACACCATATATTTT. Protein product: CASSPDRYSGNTIYF.

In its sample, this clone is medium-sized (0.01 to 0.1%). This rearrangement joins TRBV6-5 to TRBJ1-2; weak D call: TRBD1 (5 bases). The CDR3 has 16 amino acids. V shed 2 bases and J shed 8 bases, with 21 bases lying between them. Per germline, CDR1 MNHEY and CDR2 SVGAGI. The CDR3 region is CASSYGWGSGVDGYTF. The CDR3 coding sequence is TGTGCCAGCAGTTACGGTTGGGGCAGCGGGGTGGACGGCTACACCTTC.

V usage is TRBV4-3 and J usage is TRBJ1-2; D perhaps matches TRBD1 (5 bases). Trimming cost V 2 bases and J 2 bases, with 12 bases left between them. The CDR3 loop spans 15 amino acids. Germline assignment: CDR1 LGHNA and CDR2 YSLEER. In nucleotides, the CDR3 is TGCGCCAGCAGCCAAAGAGGCCGACAGAACTATGGCTACACCTTC. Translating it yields CASSQRGRQNYGYTF.

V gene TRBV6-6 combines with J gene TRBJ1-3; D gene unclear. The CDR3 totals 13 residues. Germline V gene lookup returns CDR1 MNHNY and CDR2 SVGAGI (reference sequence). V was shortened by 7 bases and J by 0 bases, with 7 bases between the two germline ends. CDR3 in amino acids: CASMKDSGNTIYF. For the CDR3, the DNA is TGTGCCAGCATGAAGGACTCTGGAAACACCATATATTTT.

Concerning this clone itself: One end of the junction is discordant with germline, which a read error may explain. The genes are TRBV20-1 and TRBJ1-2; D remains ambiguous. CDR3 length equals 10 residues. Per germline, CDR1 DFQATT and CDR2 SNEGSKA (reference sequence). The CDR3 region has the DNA TGCAGTGCTAGAGATGGGCCCTTAGTTTTC. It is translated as CSARDGPLVF.

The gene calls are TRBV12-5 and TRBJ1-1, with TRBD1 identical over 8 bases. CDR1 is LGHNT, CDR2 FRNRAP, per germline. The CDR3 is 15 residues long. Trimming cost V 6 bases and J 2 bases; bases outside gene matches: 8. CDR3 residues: CASGLWGQANTEAFF. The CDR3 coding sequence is TGTGCTAGTGGCCTTTGGGGACAGGCAAACACTGAAGCTTTCTTT.

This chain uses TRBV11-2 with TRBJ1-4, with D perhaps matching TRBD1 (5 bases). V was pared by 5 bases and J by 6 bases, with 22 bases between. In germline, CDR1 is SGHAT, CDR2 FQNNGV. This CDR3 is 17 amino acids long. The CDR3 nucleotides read TGTGCCAGCAGCCCGCTTACCGGGGCGGGGGGGGATGAAAAACTGTTTTTT. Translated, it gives CASSPLTGAGGDEKLFF.

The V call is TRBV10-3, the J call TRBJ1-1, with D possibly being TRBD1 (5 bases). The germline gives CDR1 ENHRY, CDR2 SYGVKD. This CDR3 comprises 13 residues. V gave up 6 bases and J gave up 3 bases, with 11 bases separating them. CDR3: CAISPRGDTEAFF. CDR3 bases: TGTGCCATCAGCCCCCGGGGCGACACTGAAGCTTTCTTT.

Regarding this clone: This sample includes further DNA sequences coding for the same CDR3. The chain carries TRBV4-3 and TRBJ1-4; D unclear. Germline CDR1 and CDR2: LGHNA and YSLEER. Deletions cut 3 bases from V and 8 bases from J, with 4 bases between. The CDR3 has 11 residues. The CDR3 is CASSHREKLFF. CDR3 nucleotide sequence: TGCGCCAGCAGCCACCGAGAAAAACTGTTTTTT.

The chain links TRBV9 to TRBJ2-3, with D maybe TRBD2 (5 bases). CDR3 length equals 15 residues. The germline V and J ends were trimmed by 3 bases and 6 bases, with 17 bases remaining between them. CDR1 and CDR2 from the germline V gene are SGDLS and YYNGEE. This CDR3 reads CASSATSRGVDTQYF. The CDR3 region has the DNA TGTGCCAGCAGCGCAACTAGTCGGGGAGTGGATACGCAGTATTTT. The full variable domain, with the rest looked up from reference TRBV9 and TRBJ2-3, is DSGVTQTPKHLITATGQRVTLRCSPRSGDLSVYWYQQSLDQGLQFLIQYYNGEERAKGNILERFSAQQFPDLHSELNLSSLELGDSALYFCASSATSRGVDTQYFGPGTRLTVL.

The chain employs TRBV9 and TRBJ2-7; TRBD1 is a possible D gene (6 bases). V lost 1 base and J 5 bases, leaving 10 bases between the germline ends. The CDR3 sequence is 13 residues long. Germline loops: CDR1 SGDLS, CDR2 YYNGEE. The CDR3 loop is CASSVQQGNEQYF. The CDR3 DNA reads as TGTGCCAGCAGCGTACAACAGGGCAACGAGCAGTACTTC. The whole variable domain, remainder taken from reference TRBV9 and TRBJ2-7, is DSGVTQTPKHLITATGQRVTLRCSPRSGDLSVYWYQQSLDQGLQFLIQYYNGEERAKGNILERFSAQQFPDLHSELNLSSLELGDSALYFCASSVQQGNEQYFGPGTRLTVT.

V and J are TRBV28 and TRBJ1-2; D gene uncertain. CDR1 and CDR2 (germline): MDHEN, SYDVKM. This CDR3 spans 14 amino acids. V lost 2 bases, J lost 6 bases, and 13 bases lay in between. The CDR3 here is CASSLQTPRDGYTF. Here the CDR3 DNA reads TGTGCCAGCAGTTTACAGACCCCACGCGATGGCTACACCTTC.

The CDR3 DNA follows: TGTGCCAGCAGGAGAAGGGCGGAGACCCAGTACTTC. Translating gives CASRRRAETQYF. The chain recombines TRBV11-3 with TRBJ2-5, with D uncertain. The CDR3 is 12 amino acids. V was trimmed by 6 bases and J by 5 bases, leaving 10 bases between them. The germline CDR1 and CDR2 sequences are SGHNT and YENEEA.

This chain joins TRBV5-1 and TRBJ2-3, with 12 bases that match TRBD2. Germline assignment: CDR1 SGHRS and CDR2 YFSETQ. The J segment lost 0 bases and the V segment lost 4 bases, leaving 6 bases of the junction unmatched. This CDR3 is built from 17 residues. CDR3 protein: CASSPLAGGISTDTQYF. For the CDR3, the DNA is TGCGCCAGCAGCCCTCTAGCGGGGGGGATTAGCACAGATACGCAGTATTTT. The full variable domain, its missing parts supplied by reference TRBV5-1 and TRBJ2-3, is KAGVTQTPRYLIKTRGQQVTLSCSPISGHRSVSWYQQTPGQGLQFLFEYFSETQRNKGNFPGRFSGRQFSNSRSEMNVSTLELGDSALYLCASSPLAGGISTDTQYFGPGTRLTVL.

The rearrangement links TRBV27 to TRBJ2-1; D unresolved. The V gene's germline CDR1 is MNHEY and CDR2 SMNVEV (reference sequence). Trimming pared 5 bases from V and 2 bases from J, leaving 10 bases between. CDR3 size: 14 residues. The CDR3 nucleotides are TGTGCCAGCAGTCAACGGGCCACCTACAATGAGCAGTTCTTC. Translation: CASSQRATYNEQFF.

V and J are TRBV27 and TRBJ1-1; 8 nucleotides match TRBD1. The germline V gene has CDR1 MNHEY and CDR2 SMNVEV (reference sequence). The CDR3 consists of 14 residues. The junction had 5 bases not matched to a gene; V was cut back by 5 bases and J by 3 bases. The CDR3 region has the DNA TGTGCCAGCAGTCGACAGGGGAGGTACACTGAAGCTTTCTTT. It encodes CASSRQGRYTEAFF.

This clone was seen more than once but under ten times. CDR3 in DNA: TGCGCCAGCAGCTTACTTGGGGACACTGAAGCTTTCTTT. Amino acid sequence: CASSLLGDTEAFF. The chain carries TRBV5-1 and TRBJ1-1; unclear D gene. Germline CDR1 and CDR2: SGHRS and YFSETQ. The CDR3 length is 13 residues. Trimming took off 2 bases at V and 3 bases at J, with 8 bases between the two ends.

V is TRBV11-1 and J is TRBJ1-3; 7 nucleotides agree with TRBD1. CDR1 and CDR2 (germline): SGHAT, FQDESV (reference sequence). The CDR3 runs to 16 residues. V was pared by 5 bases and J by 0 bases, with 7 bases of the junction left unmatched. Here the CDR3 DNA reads TGTGCCAGCAGCACGGGACAGAGAAGCTCTGGAAACACCATATATTTT. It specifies CASSTGQRSSGNTIYF.

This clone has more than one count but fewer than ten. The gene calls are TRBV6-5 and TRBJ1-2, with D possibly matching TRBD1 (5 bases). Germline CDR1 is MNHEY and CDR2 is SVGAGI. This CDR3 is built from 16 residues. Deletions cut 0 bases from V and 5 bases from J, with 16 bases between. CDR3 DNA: TGTGCCAGCAGTTACTCGGGGGGGAGGGGTCAATATGGCTACACCTTC. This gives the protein CASSYSGGRGQYGYTF.

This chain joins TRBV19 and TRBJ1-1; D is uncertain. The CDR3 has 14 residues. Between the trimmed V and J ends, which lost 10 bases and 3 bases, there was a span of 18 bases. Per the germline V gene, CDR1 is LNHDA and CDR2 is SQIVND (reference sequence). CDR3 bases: TGTGCCACCCGCGATGTGGCGTGGGACACTGAAGCTTTCTTT. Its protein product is CATRDVAWDTEAFF.

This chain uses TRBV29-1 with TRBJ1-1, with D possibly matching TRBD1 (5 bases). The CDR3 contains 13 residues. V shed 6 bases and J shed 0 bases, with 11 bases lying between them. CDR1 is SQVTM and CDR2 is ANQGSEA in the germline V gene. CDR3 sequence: CSVVDRMNTEAFF. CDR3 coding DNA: TGCAGCGTCGTTGACAGAATGAACACTGAAGCTTTCTTT.

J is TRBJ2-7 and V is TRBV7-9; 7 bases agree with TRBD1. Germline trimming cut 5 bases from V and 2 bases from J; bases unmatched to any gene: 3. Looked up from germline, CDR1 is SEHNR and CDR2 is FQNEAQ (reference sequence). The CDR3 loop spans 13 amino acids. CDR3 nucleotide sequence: TGTGCCAGCAGCCTCACAGGGGCCTACGAGCAGTACTTC. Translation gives CASSLTGAYEQYF.

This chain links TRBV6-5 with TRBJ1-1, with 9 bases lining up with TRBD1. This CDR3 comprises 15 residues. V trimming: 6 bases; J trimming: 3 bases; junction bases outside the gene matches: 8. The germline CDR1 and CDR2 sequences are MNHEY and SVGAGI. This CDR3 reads CASRWTGDIYTEAFF. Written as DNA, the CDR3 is TGTGCCAGCAGATGGACAGGGGATATTTACACTGAAGCTTTCTTT.

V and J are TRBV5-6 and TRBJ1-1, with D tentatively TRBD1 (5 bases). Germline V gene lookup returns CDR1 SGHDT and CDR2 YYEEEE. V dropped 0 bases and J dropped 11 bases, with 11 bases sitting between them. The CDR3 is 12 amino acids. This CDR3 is CASSLVRGSAFF. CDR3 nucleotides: TGTGCCAGCAGCTTGGTAAGGGGTTCGGCTTTCTTT.

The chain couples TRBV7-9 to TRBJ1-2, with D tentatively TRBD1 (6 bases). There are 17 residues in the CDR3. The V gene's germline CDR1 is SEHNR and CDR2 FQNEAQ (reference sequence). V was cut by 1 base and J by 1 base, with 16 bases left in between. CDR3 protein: CASSLGGGGTFNYGYTF. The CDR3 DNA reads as TGTGCCAGCAGCTTAGGAGGGGGTGGAACCTTTAACTATGGCTACACCTTC.

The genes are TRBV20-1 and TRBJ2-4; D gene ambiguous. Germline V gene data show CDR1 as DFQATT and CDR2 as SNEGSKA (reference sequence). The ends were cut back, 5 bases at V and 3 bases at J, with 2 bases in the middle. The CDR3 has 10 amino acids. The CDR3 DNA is TGCAGTGCTGACAAAAACATTCAGTACTTC. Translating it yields CSADKNIQYF.

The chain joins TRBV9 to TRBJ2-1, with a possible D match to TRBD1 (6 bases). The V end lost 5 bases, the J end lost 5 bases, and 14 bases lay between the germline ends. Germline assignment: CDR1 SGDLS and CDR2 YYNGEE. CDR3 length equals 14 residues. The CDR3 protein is CASSEPGTHNEQFF. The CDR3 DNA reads TGTGCCAGCAGTGAACCCGGGACACACAATGAGCAGTTCTTC.

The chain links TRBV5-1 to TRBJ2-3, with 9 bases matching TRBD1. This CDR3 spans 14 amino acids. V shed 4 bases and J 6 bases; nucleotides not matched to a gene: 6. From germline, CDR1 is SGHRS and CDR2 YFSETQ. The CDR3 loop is CASSTGQGLDTQYF. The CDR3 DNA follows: TGCGCCAGCAGCACGGGACAGGGCTTGGATACGCAGTATTTT.

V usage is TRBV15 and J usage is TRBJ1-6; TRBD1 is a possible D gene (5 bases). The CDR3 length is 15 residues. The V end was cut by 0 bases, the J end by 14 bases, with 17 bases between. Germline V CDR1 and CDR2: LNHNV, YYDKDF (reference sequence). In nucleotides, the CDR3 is TGTGCCACCAGCAGAGATCCGTTCGACCCGGGGGCCCTCCACTTT. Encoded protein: CATSRDPFDPGALHF.